This T cell receptor beta chain was documented in a study of T cell responses to AZD1222 COVID-19 vaccine. Study conclusions and caveats: A mostly white British donor set with more females was recruited, and clonal diversity was possibly underestimated.

Only in-frame clones appear in the TCRdb table, and some are missing; sequencing was by immunoSEQ multiplex PCR. The sample lists some 190,000 clones, around nine tenths seen once, with 1.5% to 2.5% in the top ten. The CDR3 covers 14 residues. After removal of 5 bases from V and 4 bases from J, the junction contained 3 bases not matched to a gene. Germline CDR1 reads SGHTA; CDR2 reads FQGTGA. Note on this clone: Its antigen is not known.

The sample here was peripheral blood, taken 28 days after the second AZD1222 dose. This chain joins TRBV7-3 and TRBJ1-1; 11 bases align to TRBD1. The source of this sequence is an adult who received the AZD1222 COVID-19 vaccine. As DNA, the CDR3 is TGTGCCAGCAGCACGGGGACAGGGGGCACTGAAGCTTTCTTT. Amino acids: CASSTGTGGTEAFF. The entire variable domain, with the rest obtained from reference TRBV7-3 and TRBJ1-1, is as follows: GAGVSQTPSNKVTEKGKYVELRCDPISGHTALYWYRQSLGQGPEFLIYFQGTGAADDSGLPNDRFFAVRPEGSVSTLKIQRTERGDSAVYLCASSTGTGGTEAFFGQGTRLTVV.